This T cell receptor (beta chain) was identified during a study of spatial heterogeneity in lung cancer. The overall study: The donors, roughly 70 patients with untreated early-stage non-small cell lung cancer, provided the samples. The authors sequenced available follow-up PBMC samples, taken a median of approximately 2 years after resection.

Time point in this sample: blood at routine non-recurrence follow-up after resection. Without sorting, whole RNA was sequenced from tumor, nontumor lung or frozen PBMC. This CDR3 region has 14 residues. Between the trimmed V and J ends, which lost 5 bases and 3 bases, there was a span of 14 bases. In germline, CDR1 is SEHNR, CDR2 FQNEAQ (reference sequence). From the 5' RACE reads, TCRdb called clonotypes with MiXCR, one entry per CDR3 protein. The sample has about 120,000 distinct CDR3 sequences, 9% to 15% seen once. The chain links TRBV7-9 to TRBJ2-7; unclear D gene. This TCR was recovered from a male donor with early-stage non-small cell lung cancer. This specimen was PBMCs, taken at follow-up. The CDR3 bases are TGTGCCAGCAGCCCCCGGGCTGCTCTCTACGAGCAGTACTTC. Its protein is CASSPRAALYEQYF.